This passage covers 8 T cell receptor beta chains from one sample sequenced in a study of blood T cell repertoires in COVID-19. Sequencing used immunoSEQ multiplex PCR; TCRdb keeps in-frame clones, though not all of them. Of about 190,000 clones listed, around 84% are singletons. Sequencing used peripheral blood. The receptor source for this set is a human donor in a cohort sampled during active COVID-19.

This chain connects TRBV2 to TRBJ2-3, with 7 bases that match TRBD1. The CDR3 runs to 15 residues. Germline V gene lookup returns CDR1 SNHLY and CDR2 FYNNEI. Trimming took 8 bases from V and 2 from J; bases not matched to a gene: 10. CDR3 nucleotide sequence: TGTGCCAGCTCCCTGGACGGACAGGCCACAGATACGCAGTATTTT. Residues: CASSLDGQATDTQYF.

The chain is built from TRBV29-1 and TRBJ1-4; 8 bases line up with TRBD1. The germline gives CDR1 SQVTM, CDR2 ANQGSEA. The CDR3 is 16 residues long. V trimming: 6 bases; J trimming: 0 bases; junction bases outside the gene matches: 9. This CDR3 is CSVRTGSNATNEKLFF. The DNA of the CDR3 is TGCAGCGTCCGGACAGGGAGTAATGCAACTAATGAAAAACTGTTTTTT. Looking up the rest from reference TRBV29-1 and TRBJ1-4 gives the full variable domain: SAVISQKPSRDICQRGTSLTIQCQVDSQVTMMFWYRQQPGQSLTLIATANQGSEATYESGFVIDKFPISRPNLTFSTLTVSNMSPEDSSIYLCSVRTGSNATNEKLFFGSGTQLSVL.

V gene TRBV27 combines with J gene TRBJ2-3; D not certain. Trimming pared 2 bases from V and 6 bases from J, leaving 6 bases between. The CDR3 runs to 12 residues. Germline V gives CDR1 MNHEY, CDR2 SMNVEV (reference sequence). For the CDR3, the DNA is TGTGCCAGCAGTTTAAACAAGGATACGCAGTATTTT. Translation: CASSLNKDTQYF.

The genes are TRBV3-1 (or the pseudogene TRBV3-2) and TRBJ2-7, with TRBD1 identical over 7 bases. V trimming: 1 base; J trimming: 0 bases; junction bases outside the gene matches: 3. The CDR3 is made up of 15 amino acids. Germline-derived CDR1 and CDR2 are LGHDT and YNNKEL (reference sequence). Written as DNA, the CDR3 is TGTGCCAGCAGCCAAGGGGGGACAGCCTCCTACGAGCAGTACTTC. Its translation is CASSQGGTASYEQYF.

The rearrangement joins TRBV2 to TRBJ2-1; D perhaps matches TRBD1 (5 bases). The CDR3 runs 14 residues. CDR1 and CDR2 from the germline V gene are SNHLY and FYNNEI. V was clipped by 8 bases and J by 6 bases, with 17 bases between them. The CDR3 spells CASPGAGKVNEQFF. DNA for the CDR3: TGTGCCAGCCCTGGGGCAGGGAAGGTCAATGAGCAGTTCTTC.

This clone occurred a few times. The chain uses TRBV2 and TRBJ1-2, with 7 bases fitting TRBD1. Germline V gene data show CDR1 as SNHLY and CDR2 as FYNNEI. With 8 bases clipped from V and 4 bases from J, the junction kept 7 bases outside the gene matches. The CDR3 covers 13 residues. This CDR3 is CASGNEGAYGYTF. In nucleotides, the CDR3 is TGTGCCAGCGGGAATGAGGGGGCCTATGGCTACACCTTC.

This chain joins TRBV10-3 and TRBJ2-2; D might be TRBD2 (6 bases). The CDR3 runs to 16 residues. The V gene's germline CDR1 is ENHRY and CDR2 SYGVKD. V was cut by 0 bases and J by 5 bases, with 13 bases left in between. Here the CDR3 reads CAISESVGGETGELFF. In nucleotides, the CDR3 is TGTGCCATCAGTGAGTCGGTAGGCGGGGAGACCGGGGAGCTGTTTTTT.

This clone occurred many times. The CDR3 region is CASSYSTGQGDGELFF. As DNA, the CDR3 is TGTGCCAGCAGTTACTCGACCGGACAGGGCGACGGGGAGCTGTTTTTT. The V call is TRBV6-6, the J call TRBJ2-2; 8 bases fit TRBD1. Trimming took 0 bases from V and 7 from J; bases not matched to a gene: 7. The CDR3 has 16 amino acids. The germline V gene has CDR1 MNHNY and CDR2 SVGAGI (reference sequence).